This T cell receptor beta chain is drawn from a study of blood T cell repertoires in COVID-19. The wider study: From the United States, Italy and Spain came samples of acute and convalescent COVID-19. Sample material is recorded as cDNA or gDNA derived from T cells, B-cell-depleted T cells, or PBMCs.

There are a few counts of this clone. Assay: immunoSEQ multiplex PCR; the TCRdb copy retains only in-frame clones and omits some. This sample carries some 150,000 clones, approximately 83% of them seen once, and the ten largest clones take over 25%. Germline CDR1 reads SGHNT; CDR2 reads YYREEE (reference sequence). V was shortened by 4 bases and J by 4 bases, with 9 bases between the two germline ends. This CDR3 is built from 13 residues. The chain links TRBV5-4 to TRBJ1-5, with D unresolved. Material: peripheral blood. The sequence derives from a woman aged 60-75 years with acute or convalescent COVID-19. The CDR3 coding sequence is TGTGCCAGCAGCACTGACACGAATCAGCCCCAGCATTTT. This translates into CASSTDTNQPQHF.